This entry lists 19 T cell receptor beta chains sequenced from one sample in a study of T-cell reconstitution after alpha-beta-depleted transplantation in children (dated by TCRdb to about 2016). Library creation used PCR. The run used an Illumina HiSeq 2500. TCR libraries were prepared with molecular barcoding, using unique molecular identifiers to normalize TCRbeta repertoire quantification. Through fastp at Q25 and MiXCR, TCRdb rebuilt clones from the public reads, retaining in-frame beta chains. Each entry is one CDR3 protein sequence, shown with its most common DNA and genes. The table for this sample lists about 610,000 distinct CDR3 sequences; 8% to 11% of them were counted only once. The ten largest clonotypes hold roughly 4% of the sample. The input for sequencing was PBMCs from the stem cell graft donor, taken from the stem cell graft. These receptors were taken from a human donor who donated a stem cell graft to a child with acute myeloid leukemia.

A few counts support this clonotype. The chain is built from TRBV7-2 and TRBJ2-7, with 7 positions matching TRBD1. After removal of 0 bases from V and 6 bases from J, the junction contained 2 bases not matched to a gene. CDR3 size: 13 residues. The germline V gene has CDR1 SGHTA and CDR2 FQGNSA. This CDR3 is CASSLATGSEQYF. DNA of the CDR3: TGTGCCAGCAGCTTAGCGACAGGGAGCGAGCAGTACTTC.

This clonotype was seen only a few times. The V and J genes are TRBV7-9 and TRBJ1-3; D is undetermined. The V and J ends lost 11 bases and 0 bases respectively, with 5 bases between them. Looked up from germline, CDR1 is SEHNR and CDR2 is FQNEAQ (reference sequence). The CDR3 loop spans 11 amino acids. CDR3 nucleotide sequence: TGTGCCGACTACTCTGGAAACACCATATATTTT. This codes for CADYSGNTIYF.

In this sample, this clonotype turned up a few times. The rearrangement uses TRBV7-2 and TRBJ2-3; TRBD1 aligns across 9 bases. CDR3 length: 16 residues. From germline, CDR1 is SGHTA and CDR2 FQGNSA. Trimming removed 5 bases from V and 4 bases from J; junction bases left unmatched: 10. The CDR3 reads CASSPRQGVRSDTQYF. Here the CDR3 DNA reads TGTGCCAGCAGCCCCCGACAGGGGGTTAGGTCAGATACGCAGTATTTT.

In DNA, the CDR3 is TGCAGTGCCCTCATGACGGGACAGGGGGGCTACGAGCAGTACTTC. Its translation is CSALMTGQGGYEQYF. The chain carries TRBV20-1 and TRBJ2-7, with 11 bases lining up with TRBD1. The V and J ends lost 6 bases and 3 bases, in that order; junction bases with no gene match: 10. CDR1 DFQATT and CDR2 SNEGSKA come from the germline V gene (reference sequence). The CDR3 is 15 residues long.

This clonotype was counted a few times. The chain recombines TRBV15 with TRBJ2-5; unclear D gene. The CDR3 runs 17 residues. Trimming left V 1 base short and J 4 bases short, with 19 bases between. Germline loops: CDR1 LNHNV, CDR2 YYDKDF (reference sequence). DNA for the CDR3: TGTGCCACCAGCAGAGTAGGCAGGTTAGACTCGGGAGAGACCCAGTACTTC. It yields the protein CATSRVGRLDSGETQYF.

V and J are TRBV28 and TRBJ1-2, with a weak D call TRBD1 (5 bases). This CDR3 is built from 14 residues. Between the trimmed V and J ends, which lost 7 bases and 4 bases, there was a span of 16 bases. The germline V gene encodes CDR1 MDHEN and CDR2 SYDVKM. The CDR3 nucleotides read TGTGCCAGCACTATAACGGGGGTTGCCTATGGCTACACCTTC. This encodes CASTITGVAYGYTF.

This clonotype was observed at least ten times. The chain is built from TRBV6-5 and TRBJ2-1; 14 bases agree with TRBD2. The junction had 3 bases not matched to a gene; V was cut back by 0 bases and J by 5 bases. This CDR3 is 17 amino acids long. The germline CDR1 and CDR2 sequences are MNHEY and SVGAGI. CDR3 nucleotides: TGTGCCAGCAGTTACTCGAGACTAGCGGGAGGGGACAATGAGCAGTTCTTC. It specifies CASSYSRLAGGDNEQFF.

In nucleotides, the CDR3 is TGTGCCAGCAGCTTAGCGTCGGGGACTAGCCCCCAACAGCAGTTCTTC. Amino acids: CASSLASGTSPQQQFF. This chain links TRBV7-2 with TRBJ2-1, with 9 bases that match TRBD2. The CDR3 spans 16 residues. V gave up 0 bases and J gave up 11 bases; unmatched junction bases: 11. Germline V lookup: CDR1 SGHTA, CDR2 FQGNSA.

This clonotype was detected only a few times. The chain joins TRBV4-2 to TRBJ1-2, with D uncertain. This CDR3 comprises 15 residues. Germline CDR1 reads LGHNA; CDR2 reads YNFKEQ. V was shortened by 0 bases and J by 2 bases, with 10 bases between the two germline ends. The DNA of the CDR3 is TGTGCCAGCAGCCAAGATAAGTCCAGGAACTATGGCTACACCTTC. Its protein is CASSQDKSRNYGYTF.

The chain has TRBV20-1 and TRBJ2-7; 8 nucleotides match TRBD2. With V trimmed by 5 bases and J by 6 bases, 6 bases remained unmatched. Germline V gives CDR1 DFQATT, CDR2 SNEGSKA (reference sequence). There are 12 residues in the CDR3. CDR3 region: CSAGREEAEQYF. The CDR3 DNA reads TGCAGTGCTGGGCGGGAGGAAGCCGAGCAGTACTTC.

This clonotype was seen at least ten times. V and J are TRBV24-1 and TRBJ2-1; the match to TRBD2 covers 8 bases. This CDR3 is 15 amino acids long. Germline values: CDR1 KGHDR, CDR2 SFDVKD. Trimming took 1 base from V and 6 from J; bases not matched to a gene: 4. Here the CDR3 reads CATSDLAGDVNEQFF. In DNA form, the CDR3 reads TGTGCCACCAGTGATTTAGCGGGAGATGTCAATGAGCAGTTCTTC.

A few counts support this clonotype. V gene TRBV5-1 combines with J gene TRBJ2-1; no definite D call. The CDR3 contains 13 residues. The germline gives CDR1 SGHRS, CDR2 YFSETQ. V was trimmed by 4 bases and J by 6 bases, leaving 11 bases between them. CDR3 in DNA: TGCGCCAGCAGCATCGGCCCTCCCAATGAGCAGTTCTTC. Its translation: CASSIGPPNEQFF.

The rearrangement uses TRBV25-1 and TRBJ2-6; 7 positions agree with TRBD1. With V trimmed by 7 bases and J by 2 bases, 5 bases remained unmatched. Germline V gene lookup returns CDR1 MGHDK and CDR2 SYGVNS. The CDR3 extends over 15 amino acids. The CDR3 here is CASTPTGAGANVLTF. The CDR3 DNA sequence: TGTGCCAGCACTCCAACAGGGGCTGGGGCCAACGTCCTGACTTTC.

This clonotype was observed a handful of times. One end of the junction is discordant with germline, which a read error may explain. The chain links TRBV7-9 to TRBJ2-3; 9 bases match TRBD1. Germline V lookup: CDR1 SEHNR, CDR2 FQNEAQ (reference sequence). The CDR3 is 11 amino acids. The CDR3 loop reads CASSSETGGRF. CDR3 sequence (DNA): TGTGCCAGCAGCTCGGAGACAGGGGGTCGTTTT.

This clonotype was detected a few times. This chain connects TRBV5-1 to TRBJ2-3; 7 nucleotides align to TRBD1. The CDR3 extends over 17 amino acids. The J segment lost 6 bases and the V segment lost 4 bases, leaving 17 bases of the junction unmatched. The germline CDR1 and CDR2 sequences are SGHRS and YFSETQ. CDR3 nucleotides: TGCGCCAGCAGCGTACAAGCCGGGACAGTCCTATCGGATACGCAGTATTTT. This codes for CASSVQAGTVLSDTQYF.

Details on this clonotype: The junction differs from germline at one of its ends, possibly a read error. V gene TRBV7-9 combines with J gene TRBJ2-5, with TRBD2 matching over 7 bases. CDR1 SEHNR and CDR2 FQNEAQ come from the germline V gene (reference sequence). The CDR3 has 14 residues. This CDR3 is CASSSIGGIETQYF. CDR3 in DNA: TGTGCGAGCAGCTCCATCGGGGGGATCGAGACCCAGTACTTC.

This clonotype has ten or more counts. The genes are TRBV20-1 and TRBJ2-5; D is possibly TRBD1 or TRBD2 (6 bases each). The V end lost 2 bases, the J end lost 5 bases, and 12 bases lay between the germline ends. The CDR3 totals 13 residues. In germline, CDR1 is DFQATT, CDR2 SNEGSKA (reference sequence). CDR3 bases: TGCAGTGCTAGACCCCTAGGGGGGGAGACCCAGTACTTC. This sequence encodes CSARPLGGETQYF.

The J gene is TRBJ1-3, the V gene TRBV20-1; D gene uncertain. CDR1 is DFQATT and CDR2 is SNEGSKA in the germline V gene (reference sequence). The CDR3 is 17 amino acids. Trimming left V 4 bases short and J 4 bases short, with 23 bases between. The CDR3: CSAISTLFCRTGNTIYF. The CDR3 DNA reads TGCAGTGCTATATCCACCCTGTTCTGCAGGACGGGAAACACCATATATTTT.

This clonotype was recorded many times. The V gene is TRBV5-1, the J gene TRBJ2-7; 16 nucleotides match TRBD2. The CDR3 spans 16 residues. Germline trimming cut 4 bases from V and 6 bases from J; bases unmatched to any gene: 7. The germline gives CDR1 SGHRS, CDR2 YFSETQ. The CDR3 DNA is TGCGCCAGCAGCCCGGGACTAGCGGGAGGGCCCGTCGAGCAGTACTTC. Translated: CASSPGLAGGPVEQYF.